A single sample gave rise to the 28 T cell receptor beta chains below, sequenced in a study of early T cells in non-severe SARS-CoV-2 infection. In TCRdb, the 5' RACE reads were re-called with MiXCR into one record per CDR3 protein. Of about 80,000 distinct CDR3 sequences listed, around 12% are singletons. The specimen comprised whole blood, sampled at baseline. These receptors were taken from an adult who was a healthcare worker with PCR-confirmed SARS-CoV-2 infection or an uninfected control (not recorded which). The donor label of this sample is uncertain.

The chain carries TRBV11-2 and TRBJ2-2; D is ambiguous. Deletions cut 0 bases from V and 5 bases from J, with 7 bases between. Germline CDR1 and CDR2: SGHAT and FQNNGV. This CDR3 contains 14 residues. CDR3 sequence (DNA): TGTGCCAGCAGCTTAGATCGCACAACCGGGGAGCTGTTTTTT. Translation: CASSLDRTTGELFF.

This clonotype was observed at least ten times. The chain links TRBV7-9 to TRBJ2-1; the match to TRBD2 covers 7 bases. V gave up 6 bases and J gave up 0 bases; unmatched junction bases: 2. CDR1 and CDR2 (germline): SEHNR, FQNEAQ (reference sequence). This CDR3 is 14 amino acids long. The DNA for the CDR3 is TGTGCCAGCAGGGGGGGGAGCTCCTACAATGAGCAGTTCTTC. Translated: CASRGGSSYNEQFF. The full variable domain, its missing parts supplied by reference TRBV7-9 and TRBJ2-1, is DTGVSQNPRHKITKRGQNVTFRCDPISEHNRLYWYRQTLGQGPEFLTYFQNEAQLEKSRLLSDRFSAERPKGSFSTLEIQRTEQGDSAMYLCASRGGSSYNEQFFGPGTRLTVL.

There are many counts of this clonotype. The chain joins TRBV4-2 to TRBJ2-7, with D perhaps TRBD1 or TRBD2 (6 bases each). The CDR3 totals 15 residues. Germline-derived CDR1 and CDR2 are LGHNA and YNFKEQ. Trimming removed 4 bases at V and 3 bases at J, with 16 bases between. CDR3 nucleotide sequence: TGTGCCAGCAGCCCAATAGAGGGGGGATACTACGAGCAGTACTTC. Translating gives CASSPIEGGYYEQYF.

V gene TRBV29-1 combines with J gene TRBJ1-1; TRBD1 might be the D (5 bases). The CDR3 covers 16 residues. Looked up from germline, CDR1 is SQVTM and CDR2 is ANQGSEA. V lost 1 base to trimming and J lost 5 bases, with 20 bases between them. In DNA form, the CDR3 reads TGCAGCGTTGAAGGCCAACCTGGACGGGGACGGACTGAAGCTTTCTTT. The encoded protein is CSVEGQPGRGRTEAFF.

This clonotype was recorded at least ten times. The V and J genes are TRBV6-4 and TRBJ2-3; possible D gene TRBD2, 6 bases. With 6 bases removed from V and 6 bases from J, the gap between germline ends came to 16 bases. CDR1 MRHNA and CDR2 SNTAGT come from the germline V gene. The CDR3 consists of 14 residues. The DNA for the CDR3 is TGTGCCAGCAGCCGAGAGACCGGGAGTGATACGCAGTATTTT. It is translated as CASSRETGSDTQYF.

The chain employs TRBV19 and TRBJ1-1; 8 nucleotides line up with TRBD1. Germline V lookup: CDR1 LNHDA, CDR2 SQIVND (reference sequence). V trimming: 10 bases; J trimming: 3 bases; junction bases outside the gene matches: 4. CDR3 size: 12 residues. The CDR3 DNA is TGTGCCAAGGACAGGGAGGACACTGAAGCTTTCTTT. It yields the protein CAKDREDTEAFF.

This clonotype was recorded at least ten times. The chain links TRBV5-6 to TRBJ2-1; TRBD2 matches at 15 bases. CDR1 and CDR2 (germline): SGHDT, YYEEEE. V was pared by 0 bases and J by 9 bases, with 7 bases of the junction left unmatched. This CDR3 is built from 17 residues. The CDR3 region is CASSLARTSGRAREQFF. For the CDR3, the DNA is TGTGCCAGCAGCTTGGCCCGGACTAGCGGGAGGGCACGTGAGCAGTTCTTC.

This clonotype has at least ten counts. This sequence joins TRBV29-1 and TRBJ2-7, with a weak D call TRBD2 (5 bases). The CDR3 sequence is 12 residues long. The germline V gene encodes CDR1 SQVTM and CDR2 ANQGSEA. V lost 3 bases and J lost 8, with 14 bases in between. CDR3 sequence: CSVEDYRDKQYF. CDR3 sequence (DNA): TGCAGCGTTGAGGATTACCGGGATAAGCAGTACTTC.

This clonotype has more than one count but fewer than ten. The V gene is TRBV10-2, the J gene TRBJ1-2, with D unresolved. Per germline, CDR1 WSHSY and CDR2 SAAADI. Trimming pared 3 bases from V and 0 bases from J, leaving 5 bases between. This CDR3 region has 13 residues. In DNA, the CDR3 is TGCGCCAGCAGTGACCGGGCTAACTATGGCTACACCTTC. Protein: CASSDRANYGYTF.

This clonotype has more than one count but fewer than ten. This chain links TRBV7-3 with TRBJ2-3, with D unclear. The CDR3 runs 15 residues. Trimming stripped 0 bases from V and 1 base from J, with 8 bases between. CDR1 is SGHTA, CDR2 FQGTGA, per germline. The CDR3 bases are TGTGCCAGCAGCTTAACTAGGGATGGCACAGATACGCAGTATTTT. Protein product: CASSLTRDGTDTQYF.

The V and J genes are TRBV2 and TRBJ1-2, with a possible D match to TRBD1 (5 bases). CDR1 SNHLY and CDR2 FYNNEI come from the germline V gene. CDR3 length: 13 amino acids. V gave up 8 bases and J gave up 12 bases, with 22 bases separating them. CDR3 region: CASGRRGALFDTF. CDR3 in DNA: TGTGCCAGCGGGCGGAGGGGCGCCCTTTTTGACACCTTC.

The rearrangement joins TRBV3-1 to TRBJ2-4; D remains unclear. Germline V gene lookup returns CDR1 LGHDT and CDR2 YNNKEL (reference sequence). This CDR3 is built from 20 residues. Trimming removed 0 bases from V and 2 bases from J, with 23 bases in between. The CDR3 protein is CASSQESPLVGFGSKNIQYF. For the CDR3, the DNA is TGTGCCAGCAGCCAAGAATCTCCCTTAGTTGGGTTTGGATCCAAAAACATTCAGTACTTC.

This clonotype has only a few counts. The chain uses TRBV29-1 and TRBJ2-7, with 7 bases that match TRBD1. The J segment lost 0 bases and the V segment lost 6 bases, leaving 2 bases of the junction unmatched. Germline loops: CDR1 SQVTM, CDR2 ANQGSEA. This CDR3 has 12 amino acids. CDR3 protein: CSVWDSSYEQYF. CDR3 nucleotide sequence: TGCAGCGTATGGGACAGCTCCTACGAGCAGTACTTC.

There are a few counts of this clonotype. The chain uses TRBV20-1 and TRBJ1-5; 7 bases align to TRBD1. CDR3 length: 17 residues. Losses at the gene ends were 1 base for V and 0 bases for J; bases not matched to a gene: 9. Looked up from germline, CDR1 is DFQATT and CDR2 is SNEGSKA (reference sequence). CDR3 DNA sequence: TGCAGTGCTAGAGTTAACGGCAGGGGGTATAGCAATCAGCCCCAGCATTTT. It is translated as CSARVNGRGYSNQPQHF.

This clonotype was seen ten or more times. The V gene is TRBV9, the J gene TRBJ2-7; D is possibly TRBD1 (5 bases). This CDR3 region has 15 residues. V was trimmed by 4 bases and J by 0 bases, leaving 14 bases between them. Per germline, CDR1 SGDLS and CDR2 YYNGEE. The CDR3 is CASSPWGRSSYEQYF. Written as DNA, the CDR3 is TGTGCCAGCAGCCCCTGGGGCCGCAGCTCCTACGAGCAGTACTTC.

The chain couples TRBV9 to TRBJ2-7, with 9 bases matching TRBD2. The CDR3 has 15 residues. V shed 0 bases, J shed 4 bases, and the junction held 5 bases outside the gene matches. The germline CDR1 and CDR2 sequences are SGDLS and YYNGEE. The CDR3 here is CASSVASGATYEQYF. Here the CDR3 DNA reads TGTGCCAGCAGCGTAGCTAGCGGGGCGACGTACGAGCAGTACTTC.

The table lists this clonotype with many counts. The chain joins TRBV20-1 to TRBJ1-5; D unclear. In germline, CDR1 is DFQATT, CDR2 SNEGSKA (reference sequence). This CDR3 has 14 residues. Trimming stripped 1 base from V and 3 bases from J, with 10 bases between. CDR3 sequence reads: CSARVRGPNQPQHF. The DNA of the CDR3 is TGCAGTGCTAGAGTACGGGGTCCCAATCAGCCCCAGCATTTT.

The chain links TRBV14 to TRBJ1-2, with D perhaps matching TRBD1 (5 bases). The CDR3 is made up of 15 amino acids. Germline V gene data show CDR1 as SGHDN and CDR2 as FVKESK. Trimming took 2 bases from V and 6 from J, leaving 16 bases between them. The CDR3 nucleotides read TGTGCCAGCAGCCAATCCCGACGGGGGTGGAATGGCTACACCTTC. Translated, it gives CASSQSRRGWNGYTF.

This clonotype was observed a handful of times. This chain connects TRBV6-6 to TRBJ2-7, with 8 nucleotides matching TRBD1. The V gene end was trimmed by 5 bases and the J gene end by 2 bases; junction bases not matched to a gene: 8. From germline, CDR1 is MNHNY and CDR2 SVGAGI (reference sequence). The CDR3 has 15 amino acids. The CDR3 DNA sequence: TGTGCCAGCAGTCCCATGGGACAGGAAGCCTACGAGCAGTACTTC. This gives the protein CASSPMGQEAYEQYF.

This clonotype was found once. The chain employs TRBV9 and TRBJ2-1, with 7 nucleotides matching TRBD1. The trim removed 1 base at V and 0 bases at J, leaving 10 bases unmatched. The CDR3 extends over 18 amino acids. Germline V gene lookup returns CDR1 SGDLS and CDR2 YYNGEE. CDR3 coding DNA: TGTGCCAGCAGCGTATCGATGTCCGGGACAGCCTCCTACAATGAGCAGTTCTTC. Protein sequence: CASSVSMSGTASYNEQFF.

This clonotype was seen a few times. The rearrangement joins TRBV7-8 to TRBJ2-1; D remains unclear. This CDR3 is built from 14 residues. V shed 4 bases and J shed 8 bases, with 15 bases lying between them. Germline values: CDR1 SGHVS, CDR2 FQNEAQ. CDR3 region: CASSSLTFKHEQFF. CDR3 nucleotides: TGTGCCAGCAGCTCACTTACATTCAAGCATGAGCAGTTCTTC.

This clonotype turned up a few times. This chain links TRBV3-1 with TRBJ2-4; D unresolved. The CDR3 sequence is 13 residues long. The V end was cut by 3 bases, the J end by 9 bases, with 12 bases between. Germline CDR1 LGHDT, CDR2 YNNKEL (reference sequence). CDR3 nucleotides: TGTGCCAGCAGCCAGACCAGATCAACCATTCAGTACTTC. It specifies CASSQTRSTIQYF.

This rearrangement joins TRBV21-1 to TRBJ2-1; the table's D call of TRBD1 was not tested on the DNA. TRBV21-1 has pseudogene status. The length of the CDR3 is 16 residues. The CDR3 nucleotides read TGTGCCAGCACCCGGAGAGTGTTGAGCTCCTACAATGAGCAGTTCTTC. Translating it yields CASTRRVLSSYNEQFF.

This clonotype was detected many times. The chain links TRBV20-1 to TRBJ2-7; tentatively, D is TRBD2 (7 bases). The germline CDR1 and CDR2 sequences are DFQATT and SNEGSKA (reference sequence). This CDR3 has 12 residues. The ends were cut back, 3 bases at V and 5 bases at J, with 11 bases in the middle. The CDR3 reads CSARRGGNEQYF. The DNA of the CDR3 is TGCAGTGCTAGGAGGGGGGGGAACGAGCAGTACTTC.

In its sample, this clonotype was seen many times. CDR3 sequence (DNA): TGTGCCTGCCCTAGTACAGGAGACTATGGCTACACCTTC. This codes for CACPSTGDYGYTF. This rearrangement joins TRBV30 to TRBJ1-2; maybe TRBD1 (5 bases). The germline CDR1 and CDR2 sequences are GTSNPN and SVGIG (reference sequence). V was trimmed by 6 bases and J by 3 bases, leaving 14 bases between them. This CDR3 region has 13 residues.

The sample holds many counts of this clonotype. The genes are TRBV6-6 and TRBJ1-2; TRBD1 matches 7 bases. Germline V gene sequence: CDR1 MNHNY, CDR2 SVGAGI (reference sequence). V trimming: 6 bases; J trimming: 2 bases; junction bases outside the gene matches: 12. The CDR3 contains 16 residues. CDR3 sequence: CASSRYRDSLNYGYTF. Written as DNA, the CDR3 is TGTGCCAGCAGCCGGTACCGGGACAGCCTAAACTATGGCTACACCTTC.

This clonotype was recorded a few times. This chain uses TRBV3-1 with TRBJ2-3; 8 nucleotides agree with TRBD2. Germline CDR1 LGHDT, CDR2 YNNKEL (reference sequence). The CDR3 loop spans 17 amino acids. The V gene end was trimmed by 1 base and the J gene end by 6 bases; junction bases not matched to a gene: 12. The CDR3 DNA reads as TGTGCCAGCAGCCAAGGACGGGAGCGGGAGAGCGGGGATACGCAGTATTTT. Translating gives CASSQGRERESGDTQYF.

This clonotype was found many times. The J gene is TRBJ2-3, the V gene TRBV4-3; 8 nucleotides match TRBD2. The CDR3 sequence is 14 residues long. Trimming took 4 bases from V and 9 from J; bases not matched to a gene: 9. Per the germline V gene, CDR1 is LGHNA and CDR2 is YSLEER. The CDR3 DNA sequence: TGCGCCAGCAGCCGCGGAACCGGGACTAGAACGCAGTATTTT. Translating it yields CASSRGTGTRTQYF.